These 10 T cell receptor beta chains originate from one sample sequenced in a study of blood T cell repertoires in COVID-19. Produced via immunoSEQ multiplex PCR; TCRdb's table is partial and in-frame only. The data show over 60,000 clones, around 87% seen once. Sequenced input: peripheral blood. All receptors come from a man in his 70s with acute or convalescent COVID-19.

J is TRBJ2-7 and V is TRBV4-2; D might be TRBD2 (6 bases). The CDR3 totals 14 residues. Germline V lookup: CDR1 LGHNA, CDR2 YNFKEQ. Trimming shortened V by 2 bases and J by 4 bases, and 12 bases separated the two germline ends. DNA for the CDR3: TGTGCCAGCAGCCAAAGACTAGTGCTATACGAGCAGTACTTC. As protein: CASSQRLVLYEQYF.

The rearrangement uses TRBV9 and TRBJ1-6, with TRBD1 matching 11 bases. Germline V gene sequence: CDR1 SGDLS, CDR2 YYNGEE. V lost 0 bases, J lost 8 bases, and 4 bases stayed unmatched. The CDR3 covers 16 residues. In nucleotides, the CDR3 is TGTGCCAGCAGCGTAGAACTGGGACAGGGGGATTCACCCCTCCACTTT. Amino acid sequence: CASSVELGQGDSPLHF.

In its sample, this clone was seen once. V and J are TRBV9 and TRBJ2-3; D may be TRBD2 (5 bases). The CDR3 length is 15 residues. V lost 0 bases and J lost 3, with 11 bases in between. Germline CDR1 and CDR2: SGDLS and YYNGEE. The CDR3 is CASSVGGMWTDTQYF. CDR3 nucleotides: TGTGCCAGCAGCGTAGGAGGGATGTGGACAGATACGCAGTATTTT.

The chain combines TRBV4-2 with TRBJ1-3; 8 nucleotides line up with TRBD1. V was clipped by 8 bases and J by 3 bases; unmatched bases: 15. This CDR3 has 17 amino acids. In germline, CDR1 is LGHNA, CDR2 YNFKEQ. CDR3: CASAKQTGTGIGNTIYF. CDR3 sequence (DNA): TGTGCCAGCGCCAAACAGACCGGGACAGGAATTGGAAACACCATATATTTT.

The chain carries TRBV3-1 (or the pseudogene TRBV3-2) and TRBJ2-7; no clear D. The CDR3 contains 13 residues. Trimming stripped 6 bases from V and 2 bases from J, with 11 bases between. The germline gives CDR1 LGHDT, CDR2 YNNKEL (reference sequence). The CDR3 here is CASSPIIPYEQYF. The CDR3 DNA follows: TGTGCCAGCAGTCCAATCATTCCCTACGAGCAGTACTTC.

The chain recombines TRBV20-1 with TRBJ2-7; 10 bases are a match to TRBD1. The CDR3 runs 11 residues. The V gene's germline CDR1 is DFQATT and CDR2 SNEGSKA (reference sequence). In nucleotides, the CDR3 is TGCAGACTGGACAGGGGGATTGAGCAGTACTTC. Translating it yields CRLDRGIEQYF.

The chain employs TRBV7-8 and TRBJ2-1; D remains ambiguous. The germline V gene encodes CDR1 SGHVS and CDR2 FQNEAQ. V lost 0 bases and J 0 bases, leaving 9 bases between the germline ends. The CDR3 covers 16 residues. CDR3 coding DNA: TGTGCCAGCAGCTTAGCGGGCTCAAGCTCCTACAATGAGCAGTTCTTC. As protein: CASSLAGSSSYNEQFF.

V usage is TRBV27 and J usage is TRBJ2-2; TRBD2 matches at 11 bases. The CDR3 consists of 17 residues. CDR1 MNHEY and CDR2 SMNVEV come from the germline V gene (reference sequence). V shed 2 bases and J 0 bases; nucleotides not matched to a gene: 2. This CDR3 reads CASSLPSGRPNTGELFF. CDR3 nucleotide sequence: TGTGCCAGCAGTTTACCTAGCGGGAGGCCGAACACCGGGGAGCTGTTTTTT.

The rearrangement links TRBV6-4 to TRBJ2-2; D gene ambiguous. The CDR3 is 14 residues long. Germline V gene lookup returns CDR1 MRHNA and CDR2 SNTAGT. Trimming pared 6 bases from V and 4 bases from J, leaving 12 bases between. The CDR3 DNA sequence: TGTGCCAGCAGCGCAGTGTTTCCCACCGGGGAGCTGTTTTTT. This translates into CASSAVFPTGELFF.

The chain uses TRBV3-1 (or the pseudogene TRBV3-2) and TRBJ2-3; D might be TRBD2 (6 bases). Germline loops: CDR1 LGHDT, CDR2 YNNKEL (reference sequence). V was clipped by 0 bases and J by 0 bases, with 10 bases between them. The CDR3 runs to 16 residues. CDR3 coding DNA: TGTGCCAGCAGCCAAGATGGCGGGGCTAGCACAGATACGCAGTATTTT. This codes for CASSQDGGASTDTQYF.